This T cell receptor (beta chain) was obtained from a study of early T cells in non-severe SARS-CoV-2 infection. Study-wide results and limits: Matches to VDJdb favored anti-spike CD8 responses and missed private and CD4 specificities.

Each CDR3 protein is one row after TCRdb ran MiXCR on the 5' RACE reads. The sample has 86,000 or so distinct CDR3 sequences; 5% to 6.5% are singletons. This clonotype was counted between two and nine times. As yet, its antigen is unknown. Trimming pared 4 bases from V and 7 bases from J, leaving 11 bases between. CDR3 length: 14 residues. The germline gives CDR1 SGHDN, CDR2 FVKESK. The V call is TRBV14, the J call TRBJ1-6; D is unresolved. The origin of this receptor is an adult who was a healthcare worker with PCR-confirmed SARS-CoV-2 infection or an uninfected control (not recorded which). Sample: whole blood. The CDR3 bases are TGTGCCAGCAGCCCCCAAAATTCCAATTCACCCCTCCACTTT. It yields the protein CASSPQNSNSPLHF.